The TCR beta chain described here comes from a study of identifying expanded T cells in peripheral blood. Study-wide results and limits: Across healthy donors, higher total template counts meant significantly greater roughly 2-week count variance. Over around two and four weeks, about 16.4 and 19 clones changed, versus 1.2 between replicates.

TCRdb's copy holds only in-frame clones and misses some; the assay was immunoSEQ multiplex PCR. This table has approximately 90,000 clones, roughly 90% appearing once. Details on this clone: Its antigen is not known.

CDR1 is SGHRS, CDR2 YFSETQ, per germline. The CDR3 runs 16 residues. The ends were cut back, 3 bases at V and 5 bases at J, with 20 bases in the middle. The sequence came from a person between 18 and 70 years old in good health. Material: blood. The chain links TRBV5-1 to TRBJ2-5; the D gene is possibly TRBD1 (6 bases). CDR3 amino acids: CASSYGPTQRGETQYF. Written as DNA, the CDR3 is TGCGCCAGCAGCTATGGTCCAACGCAAAGGGGGGAGACCCAGTACTTC.